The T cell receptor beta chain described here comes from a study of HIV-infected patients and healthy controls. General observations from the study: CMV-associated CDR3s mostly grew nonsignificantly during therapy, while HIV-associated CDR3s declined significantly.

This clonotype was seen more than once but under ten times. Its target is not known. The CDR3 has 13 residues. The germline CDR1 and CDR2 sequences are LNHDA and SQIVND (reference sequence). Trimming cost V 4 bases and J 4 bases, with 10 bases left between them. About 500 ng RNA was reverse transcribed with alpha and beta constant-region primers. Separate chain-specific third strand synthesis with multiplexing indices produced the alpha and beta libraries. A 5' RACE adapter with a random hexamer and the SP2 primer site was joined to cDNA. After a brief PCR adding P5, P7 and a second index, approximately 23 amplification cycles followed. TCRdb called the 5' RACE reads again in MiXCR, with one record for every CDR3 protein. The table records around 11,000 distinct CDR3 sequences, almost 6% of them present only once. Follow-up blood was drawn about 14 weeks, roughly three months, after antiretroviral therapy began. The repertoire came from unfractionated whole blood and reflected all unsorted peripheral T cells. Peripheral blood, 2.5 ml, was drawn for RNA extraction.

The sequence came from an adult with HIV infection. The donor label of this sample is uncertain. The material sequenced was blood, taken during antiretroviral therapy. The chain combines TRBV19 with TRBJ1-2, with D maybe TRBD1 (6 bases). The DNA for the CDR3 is TGTGCCAGTAGTACGGGACAAGGCTATGGCTACACCTTC. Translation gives CASSTGQGYGYTF.